Presented here are 29 T cell receptor beta chains from one specimen sequenced in a study of early T cells in non-severe SARS-CoV-2 infection. TCRdb re-derived calls from the 5' RACE reads in MiXCR, one entry per CDR3 protein. The table has just over 80,000 distinct CDR3 sequences, about 13% seen once. Material for sequencing was whole blood. These receptors originate from an adult who was a healthcare worker with PCR-confirmed SARS-CoV-2 infection or an uninfected control (not recorded which).

This clonotype was found many times. V usage is TRBV20-1 and J usage is TRBJ2-1, with 9 bases lining up with TRBD1. Trimming at V came to 5 bases and at J to 0 bases, leaving 8 bases not matched to a gene. The CDR3 runs 16 residues. The germline gives CDR1 DFQATT, CDR2 SNEGSKA (reference sequence). The CDR3 protein is CSAQDRGHLSYNEQFF. The DNA of the CDR3 is TGCAGTGCTCAGGACAGGGGTCACCTCTCCTACAATGAGCAGTTCTTC.

There are many counts of this clonotype. The chain combines TRBV11-2 with TRBJ2-7; weak D call: TRBD1 (5 bases). CDR1 and CDR2 (germline): SGHAT, FQNNGV. Deletions cut 3 bases from V and 1 base from J, with 13 bases between. This CDR3 is 15 amino acids long. CDR3 bases: TGTGCCAGCAGCTTTCGACAGATGATATCCTACGAGCAGTACTTC. The encoded protein is CASSFRQMISYEQYF.

Regarding this clonotype: This sequence may be a read error, since a much larger clone differs from it by one base. The rearrangement joins TRBV5-1 to TRBJ2-7, with no clear D. This CDR3 has 14 residues. Germline lookup yields CDR1 SGHRS and CDR2 YFSETQ. V dropped 4 bases and J dropped 3 bases, with 14 bases sitting between them. This CDR3 is CASSVSPDIYEQYF. The CDR3 coding sequence is TGCGCCAGCAGCGTGAGCCCAGATATCTACGAGCAGTACTTC.

The chain is built from TRBV3-1 and TRBJ1-6; D perhaps matches TRBD1 (6 bases). Per the germline V gene, CDR1 is LGHDT and CDR2 is YNNKEL (reference sequence). Trimming took 0 bases from V and 10 from J, leaving 13 bases between them. The CDR3 totals 15 residues. For the CDR3, the DNA is TGTGCCAGCAGCCAAGAGCCGGGGGCACAGTCACCCCTCCACTTT. It translates to CASSQEPGAQSPLHF. The full variable domain, in which reference TRBV3-1 and TRBJ1-6 provide the parts outside the CDR3, is DTAVSQTPKYLVTQMGNDKSIKCEQNLGHDTMYWYKQDSKKFLKIMFSYNNKELIINETVPNRFSPKSPDKAHLNLHINSLELGDSAVYFCASSQEPGAQSPLHFGNGTRLTVT.

This clonotype was detected many times. The V and J genes are TRBV5-1 and TRBJ2-2; D could derive from TRBD1 or TRBD2 (5 bases each). CDR3 length: 15 amino acids. V was clipped by 4 bases and J by 0 bases, with 10 bases between them. Germline V gives CDR1 SGHRS, CDR2 YFSETQ. The CDR3 nucleotides are TGCGCCAGCAGCCGGGACGCGCCGAACACCGGGGAGCTGTTTTTT. It translates to CASSRDAPNTGELFF.

This clonotype was counted between two and nine times. The V gene is TRBV30, the J gene TRBJ1-5, with TRBD1 matching over 9 bases. From germline, CDR1 is GTSNPN and CDR2 SVGIG (reference sequence). This CDR3 is 19 amino acids long. Trimming cost V 1 base and J 3 bases; bases outside gene matches: 16. The CDR3 here is CAWSASGTGFFFNNQPQHF. In DNA form, the CDR3 reads TGTGCCTGGAGTGCCTCCGGGACAGGGTTTTTTTTTAACAATCAGCCCCAGCATTTT.

This chain links TRBV6-1 with TRBJ2-5, with 7 bases identical to TRBD1. Germline loops: CDR1 MNHNS, CDR2 SASEGT. The J segment lost 0 bases and the V segment lost 6 bases, leaving 7 bases of the junction unmatched. CDR3 length: 15 amino acids. The CDR3 reads CASRNRDRNQETQYF. CDR3 DNA: TGTGCCAGCAGGAACCGGGACAGAAACCAAGAGACCCAGTACTTC.

This sequence joins TRBV7-6 and TRBJ2-3; tentatively, D is TRBD2 (5 bases). Trimming took 5 bases from V and 2 from J, leaving 11 bases between them. Germline V gene sequence: CDR1 SGHVS, CDR2 FNYEAQ. The CDR3 totals 14 residues. The CDR3 bases are TGTGCCAGCAGCCCCCGACTAACCACAGATACGCAGTATTTT. It encodes CASSPRLTTDTQYF. Together with reference TRBV7-6 and TRBJ2-3, the CDR3 gives the full variable domain: GAGVSQSPRYKVTKRGQDVALRCDPISGHVSLYWYRQALGQGPEFLTYFNYEAQQDKSGLPNDRFSAERPEGSISTLTIQRTEQRDSAMYRCASSPRLTTDTQYFGPGTRLTVL.

There are many counts of this clonotype. The chain links TRBV30 to TRBJ2-1, with 8 bases identical to TRBD1. J gave up 7 bases and V 0 bases, and 8 bases lay outside the gene matches. The germline gives CDR1 GTSNPN, CDR2 SVGIG (reference sequence). The CDR3 spans 15 residues. The CDR3 protein is CAWSVPGGAFNEQFF. The CDR3 region has the DNA TGTGCCTGGAGTGTACCAGGGGGCGCGTTTAATGAGCAGTTCTTC.

V and J are TRBV13 and TRBJ1-4; D possibly corresponds to TRBD1 (5 bases). V lost 4 bases and J lost 5, with 14 bases in between. The CDR3 runs 15 residues. Germline V lookup: CDR1 PRHDT, CDR2 FYEKMQ (reference sequence). The CDR3 sequence: CASSSRGEGNEKLFF. CDR3 in DNA: TGTGCCAGCAGCTCCCGGGGGGAAGGCAATGAAAAACTGTTTTTT. The entire variable domain, with the rest obtained from reference TRBV13 and TRBJ1-4, is as follows: AAGVIQSPRHLIKEKRETATLKCYPIPRHDTVYWYQQGPGQDPQFLISFYEKMQSDKGSIPDRFSAQQFSDYHSELNMSSLELGDSALYFCASSSRGEGNEKLFFGSGTQLSVL.

This clonotype was observed many times. The CDR3 nucleotides read TGTGCCAGCAGCAGACAAGGACATAATTCACCCCTCCACTTT. This encodes CASSRQGHNSPLHF. The J gene is TRBJ1-6, the V gene TRBV12-3 or TRBV12-4, with D unresolved. The CDR3 is 14 residues long. The V end was cut by 6 bases, the J end by 5 bases, with 11 bases between.

Worth noting for this clonotype: This may come from a read error, since a much larger clone is one base off. The chain employs TRBV11-2 and TRBJ1-1; 7 nucleotides agree with TRBD1. The CDR3 contains 17 residues. Germline V gene data show CDR1 as SGHAT and CDR2 as FQNNGV. CDR3: CASSLSLDRAGSTEALF. The DNA for the CDR3 is TGTGCCAGCAGCTTGAGCCTTGACAGGGCCGGGTCCACTGAAGCTCTCTTT.

This clonotype was counted between two and nine times. The CDR3 bases are TGTGCCAGCAGCCAAATACAACAGGTTAACTATGGCTACACCTTC. Encoded protein: CASSQIQQVNYGYTF. This chain connects TRBV4-2 to TRBJ1-2, with TRBD1 as a possible D gene (5 bases). Germline V gene sequence: CDR1 LGHNA, CDR2 YNFKEQ. The CDR3 spans 15 residues. V shed 2 bases and J shed 1 base, with 11 bases lying between them.

Concerning this clonotype itself: This could be a read error, since a much larger clone is one nucleotide away. The chain couples TRBV5-1 to TRBJ2-1, with TRBD2 as a possible D gene (6 bases). Germline V gene sequence: CDR1 SGHRS, CDR2 YFSETQ. CDR3 length equals 14 residues. Written as DNA, the CDR3 is TGCACCAGCAATCGGGACTCTCCCTACAATGAGCAGTTCTTC. This codes for CTSNRDSPYNEQFF. The variable domain in full, completed from reference TRBV5-1 and TRBJ2-1, reads KAGVTQTPRYLIKTRGQQVTLSCSPISGHRSVSWYQQTPGQGLQFLFEYFSETQRNKGNFPGRFSGRQFSNSRSEMNVSTLELGDSALYLCTSNRDSPYNEQFFGPGTRLTVL.

This clonotype showed up just a few times. The V call is TRBV6-1, the J call TRBJ2-7; D unclear. The ends were cut back, 7 bases at V and 3 bases at J, with 13 bases in the middle. Germline assignment: CDR1 MNHNS and CDR2 SASEGT. This CDR3 comprises 13 residues. CDR3 DNA: TGTGCCAGCACCGAAGGTCTCATCTACGAGCAGTACTTC. It encodes CASTEGLIYEQYF.

The table lists this clonotype with a few counts. V and J are TRBV7-2 and TRBJ2-5; 12 bases match TRBD2. This CDR3 spans 16 amino acids. Germline CDR1 SGHTA, CDR2 FQGNSA. V was pared by 3 bases and J by 1 base, with 3 bases of the junction left unmatched. CDR3 sequence reads: CASSLSLAGGQETQYF. The CDR3 DNA sequence: TGTGCCAGCAGCTTGTCACTAGCGGGGGGCCAAGAGACCCAGTACTTC.

The table lists this clonotype with a few counts. The chain is built from TRBV6-5 and TRBJ2-1; the D is unclear. Trimming took off 6 bases at V and 5 bases at J, with 5 bases between the two ends. The CDR3 runs to 11 residues. The germline V gene has CDR1 MNHEY and CDR2 SVGAGI. The CDR3 nucleotides read TGTGCCAGCAGGGACCACAATGAGCAGTTCTTC. This codes for CASRDHNEQFF.

In its sample, this clonotype was seen many times. The rearrangement uses TRBV29-1 and TRBJ1-6, with a tentative D call TRBD1 (5 bases). The CDR3 spans 12 residues. Germline lookup yields CDR1 SQVTM and CDR2 ANQGSEA. V gave up 6 bases and J gave up 7 bases, with 10 bases separating them. As DNA, the CDR3 is TGCAGCGTGCGGGACGGAAATTCACCCCTCCACTTT. It translates to CSVRDGNSPLHF.

This clonotype was seen only a few times. The chain joins TRBV14 to TRBJ2-2; D not resolved. The CDR3 consists of 13 residues. The V gene's germline CDR1 is SGHDN and CDR2 FVKESK. The V end was cut by 4 bases, the J end by 6 bases, with 9 bases between. This chain's CDR3 is CASSRVPAGELFF. CDR3 DNA: TGTGCCAGCAGCCGGGTCCCAGCCGGGGAGCTGTTTTTT.

For this clonotype: A much more abundant neighbour one base away suggests this may be a read error. The chain has TRBV5-1 and TRBJ2-2; D is unclear. The CDR3 sequence is 16 residues long. V lost 4 bases to trimming and J lost 0 bases, with 13 bases between them. Germline V gives CDR1 SGHRS, CDR2 YFSETQ. CDR3 residues: CASSHSLGTNTGELFF. As DNA, the CDR3 is TGCGCCAGCAGCCATAGTTTGGGGACGAACACCGGGGAGCTGTTTTTT.

This clonotype was seen only a few times. The chain recombines TRBV27 with TRBJ1-6, with D perhaps matching TRBD1 (6 bases). Trimming shortened V by 7 bases and J by 5 bases, and 9 bases separated the two germline ends. CDR1 and CDR2 from the germline V gene are MNHEY and SMNVEV (reference sequence). The CDR3 consists of 13 residues. The CDR3 nucleotides read TGTGCCAGCAAACGGGACAATAATTCACCCCTCCACTTT. Translating gives CASKRDNNSPLHF.

This clonotype was seen repeatedly, ten times or more. CDR3 bases: TGTGCCAGCAGCTTCCCAAGGACAGGGGGCGGGAATGAGCAGTTCTTC. This encodes CASSFPRTGGGNEQFF. This chain links TRBV7-2 with TRBJ2-1; TRBD1 matches at 11 bases. The CDR3 totals 16 residues. Germline V gives CDR1 SGHTA, CDR2 FQGNSA. V was pared by 3 bases and J by 7 bases, with 8 bases of the junction left unmatched.

The genes are TRBV7-2 and TRBJ2-1; no clear D. Per germline, CDR1 SGHTA and CDR2 FQGNSA. The V end was cut by 1 base, the J end by 9 bases, with 10 bases between. CDR3 length: 13 residues. CDR3 in DNA: TGTGCCAGCAGCTTAGAGGGTATCGGTGAGCAGTTCTTC. It yields the protein CASSLEGIGEQFF.

This clonotype showed up just a few times. The V and J genes are TRBV7-8 and TRBJ2-6, with no clear D. V lost 7 bases and J 0 bases, leaving 4 bases between the germline ends. CDR1 and CDR2 (germline): SGHVS, FQNEAQ. This CDR3 region has 13 residues. The chain's CDR3 is CASKVSGANVLTF. The CDR3 bases are TGTGCCAGCAAGGTCTCTGGGGCCAACGTCCTGACTTTC.

Many counts were recorded for this clonotype. The rearrangement joins TRBV11-2 to TRBJ2-6; 7 bases map to TRBD1. The CDR3 runs 18 residues. The germline V gene has CDR1 SGHAT and CDR2 FQNNGV. The ends lost 3 bases at V and 2 bases at J; junction bases unmatched: 10. The CDR3 DNA reads TGTGCCAGCAGCTTGTGGACAGGCAAGACCGCTGGGGCCAACGTCCTGACTTTC. This codes for CASSLWTGKTAGANVLTF.

This clonotype showed up just a few times. The chain has TRBV7-2 and TRBJ1-4; D is ambiguous. Deletions cut 3 bases from V and 8 bases from J, with 13 bases between. This CDR3 is built from 14 residues. From germline, CDR1 is SGHTA and CDR2 FQGNSA. The CDR3 protein is CASSFELHREKLFF. DNA for the CDR3: TGTGCCAGCAGCTTTGAGCTTCATCGGGAAAAACTGTTTTTT.

This clonotype occurred a few times. The rearrangement links TRBV6-4 to TRBJ1-1; no reliable D call. The V gene lost 7 bases and the J gene lost 1 base, with 13 bases spanning the gap. Germline CDR1 and CDR2: MRHNA and SNTAGT. This CDR3 region has 14 residues. The CDR3 loop is CASTNWGENTEAFF. Here the CDR3 DNA reads TGTGCCAGCACTAACTGGGGAGAGAACACTGAAGCTTTCTTT.

The table lists this clonotype with a few counts. The rearrangement joins TRBV6-5 to TRBJ2-5, with D perhaps assigned TRBD1 or TRBD2 (5 bases each). The germline V gene encodes CDR1 MNHEY and CDR2 SVGAGI. V gave up 6 bases and J gave up 4 bases, with 18 bases separating them. The CDR3 contains 15 residues. In DNA, the CDR3 is TGTGCCAGCAGAGAAAGGGAGTTTGGGGGAGAGACCCAGTACTTC. This encodes CASREREFGGETQYF.

The V gene is TRBV27, the J gene TRBJ2-1, with 10 bases matching TRBD1. The CDR3 covers 14 residues. Trimming took 7 bases from V and 5 from J; bases not matched to a gene: 5. CDR1 is MNHEY and CDR2 is SMNVEV in the germline V gene (reference sequence). CDR3 sequence (DNA): TGTGCCAGCAAGAGGGACAGGGGCCACAATGAGCAGTTCTTC. Protein: CASKRDRGHNEQFF.